The rows below give T cell receptor beta chains drawn from one sample of a study of shared clonotypes between healthy human individuals. Sequencing used immunoSEQ multiplex PCR; TCRdb keeps in-frame clones, though not all of them. The table has about 2.2 million clones, about 93% seen once; the top ten hold around 1.8%. Material: naive CD8+ T cells from PBMCs. The receptor set was obtained from a man between 18 and 35 years old in good health. Some clones in this sample may be carry-over from other donors' samples. Both conserved end residues are trimmed from each CDR3. Each record gives: V gene, D gene, CDR3 protein. A D gene is named only where the DNA matches it firmly.

TRBV7-6 - ASSLGSQNSYEQY
TRBV7-9 - ASSLKRAGGYT
TRBV27 - ASSFLADSNQPQH
TRBV9 - ASSPETGAGELF
TRBV5-4 - ASSPGLPSYEQY
TRBV7-3 - ASSPHPRGSMVHEQF
TRBV29-1 - SGRVANTGELF
TRBV4-1 TRBD1 ASSQDLYRGEKLF
TRBV29-1 TRBD2 SGLWTKRGAYEQY
TRBV6-5 - ASSYNELPYEQY
TRBV28 TRBD2 ASSWTSGSSYEQY
TRBV12-5 - ASSREGFYQPQH
TRBV6-1 - ASSEVIADTQY
TRBV27 - AIGTPPADEQY
TRBV27 - ASRDLDYNEQF
TRBV2 - ASSEDT
TRBV27 - ASGVTEQY
TRBV9 - ASSVQGGRSSYNEQF
TRBV19 TRBD2 ASSIVLAGSEETQY
TRBV5-1 - ASRPGAPNTEAF
TRBV25-1 - ASSDLYGYT
TRBV5-4 - ASSQTRREGEQY
TRBV27 - ASSYSMGPYTGELF
TRBV15 TRBD1 ATSREITGVHQPQH
TRBV30 - AWSVGQGRTEAF
TRBV15 TRBD1 ATSPETGNQLEQY
TRBV7-9 TRBD1 ASSSRTGVDYNEQF
TRBV9 - ASSVVSEAF
TRBV19 - ASSILASQPQH
TRBV5-1 - ASSTGTATYEQY
TRBV7-9 - ASSLLEGTGELF
TRBV2 TRBD2 ASRGLAYGETQY
TRBV10-2 TRBD2 ASSPTAGLVVADTQY
TRBV7-2 TRBD2 ASKPGLAGGSSYNEQF
TRBV5-1 TRBD2 ASSLASSGAENWETQY
TRBV7-2 TRBD1 ASSSRNRDRGYEQY
TRBV11-2 TRBD2 ASMPGPGGQY
TRBV5-1 - ASSPGVYRANTGELF
TRBV9 - ASSVGEGVLEQF
TRBV18 TRBD2 ASSPQQRERSNEQF
TRBV7-9 - ASSLGIGGEQY
TRBV14 - ASSQVSPNTEAF
TRBV15 - ATSRKTGTLKNYGYT
TRBV9 TRBD2 ASSELAGGRSYNEQF
TRBV9 TRBD2 ASSPAPGGPV
TRBV11-2 TRBD1 ASSPGQGGTDTQY